A single sample gave rise to the 28 T cell receptor beta chains below, sequenced in a study of shared clonotypes between healthy human individuals. Profiled with immunoSEQ multiplex PCR; TCRdb holds only in-frame clones, not every one. This table has a few hundred thousand clones, more than 95% appearing once. Sample: naive CD4+ T cells sorted from blood. Subset of the sample: CD45RA+ positively selected. All receptors derive from a woman aged 30 to 39 in good health.

The chain carries TRBV30 and TRBJ2-1, with TRBD2 matching over 15 bases. From germline, CDR1 is GTSNPN and CDR2 SVGIG (reference sequence). This CDR3 is built from 16 residues. V shed 3 bases and J 7 bases; nucleotides not matched to a gene: 7. CDR3 in amino acids: CAWSHPGTSGRNEQFF. CDR3 nucleotides: TGTGCCTGGAGCCACCCTGGGACTAGCGGGAGGAATGAGCAGTTCTTC.

This rearrangement joins TRBV5-1 to TRBJ1-1; the match to TRBD1 covers 10 bases. From germline, CDR1 is SGHRS and CDR2 YFSETQ. V trimming: 4 bases; J trimming: 4 bases; junction bases outside the gene matches: 4. This CDR3 contains 14 residues. The CDR3 sequence: CASSRDRGLTEAFF. For the CDR3, the DNA is TGCGCCAGCAGCCGGGACAGGGGACTCACTGAAGCTTTCTTT.

The rearrangement uses TRBV7-9 and TRBJ2-6, with D perhaps TRBD1 or TRBD2 (6 bases each). The CDR3 runs to 18 residues. Trimming took off 0 bases at V and 3 bases at J, with 15 bases between the two ends. From germline, CDR1 is SEHNR and CDR2 FQNEAQ (reference sequence). The CDR3 is CASSLAGQGRNGANVLTF. The CDR3 nucleotides read TGTGCCAGCAGCTTAGCGGGGCAGGGGAGGAATGGGGCCAACGTCCTGACTTTC.

The rearrangement uses TRBV11-2 and TRBJ2-7; D is ambiguous. V lost 3 bases to trimming and J lost 1 base, with 13 bases between them. CDR3 length: 15 amino acids. Germline values: CDR1 SGHAT, CDR2 FQNNGV. This chain's CDR3 is CASSFGATDSYEQYF. For the CDR3, the DNA is TGTGCCAGCAGCTTCGGCGCGACTGATTCCTACGAGCAGTACTTC.

The genes are TRBV30 and TRBJ1-4; 9 bases are shared with TRBD1. There are 14 residues in the CDR3. Germline V gene lookup returns CDR1 GTSNPN and CDR2 SVGIG (reference sequence). The junction had 5 bases not matched to a gene; V was cut back by 2 bases and J by 7 bases. The CDR3, as DNA: TGTGCCTGGAGTCGACAGGGGGGTGTTGAAAAACTGTTTTTT. Its protein product is CAWSRQGGVEKLFF.

V usage is TRBV27 and J usage is TRBJ1-2; D call uncertain. CDR1 is MNHEY, CDR2 SMNVEV, per germline (reference sequence). CDR3 length equals 16 residues. The germline V and J ends were trimmed by 2 bases and 4 bases, with 17 bases remaining between them. CDR3 in amino acids: CASSLLQDLFSYGYTF. The CDR3 DNA is TGTGCCAGCAGTTTACTGCAGGATCTTTTTAGCTATGGCTACACCTTC.

V gene TRBV4-1 combines with J gene TRBJ2-5; 7 positions match TRBD1. The CDR3 spans 14 residues. Trimming removed 4 bases from V and 5 bases from J; junction bases left unmatched: 7. Germline V gene sequence: CDR1 MGHRA, CDR2 YSYEKL. The CDR3: CASSRSRGSETQYF. The CDR3 DNA is TGCGCCAGCAGCCGTTCCAGGGGGAGCGAGACCCAGTACTTC.

The genes are TRBV5-8 and TRBJ2-5; 9 bases line up with TRBD2. There are 16 residues in the CDR3. Germline V gene lookup returns CDR1 SGHTS and CDR2 YDEGEE. The V segment lost 0 bases and the J segment 2 bases; nucleotides outside the gene matches: 5. The CDR3 loop is CASSLGAGGIQETQYF. CDR3 DNA: TGTGCCAGCAGCTTGGGTGCGGGAGGGATTCAAGAGACCCAGTACTTC. Together with reference TRBV5-8 and TRBJ2-5, the CDR3 gives the full variable domain: EAGVTQSPTHLIKTRGQQATLRCSPISGHTSVYWYQQALGLGLQFLLWYDEGEERNRGNFPPRFSGRQFPNYSSELNVNALELEDSALYLCASSLGAGGIQETQYFGPGTRLLVL.

CDR3 in amino acids: CASSPVGGVEKLFF. In nucleotides, the CDR3 is TGTGCCAGCTCACCAGTCGGTGGGGTTGAAAAACTGTTTTTT. The chain combines TRBV18 with TRBJ1-4; D not resolved. The CDR3 spans 14 residues. Trimming pared 2 bases from V and 7 bases from J, leaving 11 bases between. Germline loops: CDR1 KGHSH, CDR2 LQKENI.

The gene calls are TRBV28 and TRBJ1-3; D is undetermined. CDR3 size: 14 residues. Germline V CDR1 and CDR2: MDHEN, SYDVKM. With 6 bases removed from V and 0 bases from J, the gap between germline ends came to 9 bases. CDR3 nucleotide sequence: TGTGCCAGCAGCCAGAGAAGCTCTGGAAACACCATATATTTT. This translates into CASSQRSSGNTIYF.

CDR3 nucleotides: TGTGCCAGCAGCCTAATGGACAGGGGGCAGTACGAGCAGTACTTC. Translated: CASSLMDRGQYEQYF. The chain links TRBV14 to TRBJ2-7; TRBD1 matches 11 bases. The CDR3 covers 15 residues. Germline lookup yields CDR1 SGHDN and CDR2 FVKESK. The V and J ends lost 4 bases and 4 bases, in that order; junction bases with no gene match: 6.

J is TRBJ2-7 and V is TRBV30, with D perhaps matching TRBD1 (5 bases). This CDR3 comprises 12 residues. Germline V gene data show CDR1 as GTSNPN and CDR2 as SVGIG (reference sequence). The germline V and J ends were trimmed by 2 bases and 3 bases, with 8 bases remaining between them. In nucleotides, the CDR3 is TGTGCCTGGAGTACTCAGGGCTACGAGCAGTACTTC. Residues: CAWSTQGYEQYF. The variable domain in full, with the rest retrieved from reference TRBV30 and TRBJ2-7, is SQTIHQWPATLVQPVGSPLSLECTVEGTSNPNLYWYRQAAGRGLQLLFYSVGIGQISSEVPQNLSASRPQDRQFILSSKKLLLSDSGFYLCAWSTQGYEQYFGPGTRLTVT.

The chain recombines TRBV5-4 with TRBJ1-4, with D uncertain. The CDR3 consists of 14 residues. Trimming took 1 base from V and 5 from J, leaving 9 bases between them. CDR1 SGHNT and CDR2 YYREEE come from the germline V gene (reference sequence). The DNA for the CDR3 is TGTGCCAGCAGCTTGAGTACAGACAATGAAAAACTGTTTTTT. Translated, it gives CASSLSTDNEKLFF.

This chain's CDR3 is CASKREDSNTGELFF. The CDR3 DNA reads as TGTGCCAGCAAGCGGGAGGATTCGAACACCGGGGAGCTGTTTTTT. V usage is TRBV2 and J usage is TRBJ2-2, with 9 bases that match TRBD2. CDR1 is SNHLY and CDR2 is FYNNEI in the germline V gene. The CDR3 sequence is 15 residues long. Trimming removed 7 bases from V and 0 bases from J; junction bases left unmatched: 3. The whole variable domain, remainder taken from reference TRBV2 and TRBJ2-2, is EPEVTQTPSHQVTQMGQEVILRCVPISNHLYFYWYRQILGQKVEFLVSFYNNEISEKSEIFDDQFSVERPDGSNFTLKIRSTKLEDSAMYFCASKREDSNTGELFFGEGSRLTVL.

This clone was counted once. The J gene is TRBJ2-2, the V gene TRBV5-1, with a tentative D call TRBD1 (5 bases). The CDR3 has 15 residues. V gave up 4 bases and J gave up 6 bases, with 16 bases separating them. In germline, CDR1 is SGHRS, CDR2 YFSETQ. The CDR3, as DNA: TGCGCCAGCAGCGCAGGGAATTCGGCGCCCGGGGAGCTGTTTTTT. This translates into CASSAGNSAPGELFF.

The V and J genes are TRBV6-1 and TRBJ1-4; possibly TRBD1 for D (6 bases). The CDR3 sequence is 17 residues long. Germline values: CDR1 MNHNS, CDR2 SASEGT. V lost 2 bases to trimming and J lost 4 bases, with 17 bases between them. CDR3: CASSEHLGGAVNEKLFF. Written as DNA, the CDR3 is TGTGCCAGCAGTGAACATCTGGGGGGCGCCGTTAATGAAAAACTGTTTTTT.

This clone was picked up one time. This chain joins TRBV14 and TRBJ1-1, with TRBD1 matching 9 bases. From germline, CDR1 is SGHDN and CDR2 FVKESK. The CDR3 spans 16 residues. The V segment lost 1 base and the J segment 1 base; nucleotides outside the gene matches: 4. The CDR3 is CASSQGTGVRNTEAFF. The CDR3 region has the DNA TGTGCCAGCAGCCAAGGGACAGGGGTTAGGAACACTGAAGCTTTCTTT. Supplemented by reference TRBV14 and TRBJ1-1, the full variable domain reads EAGVTQFPSHSVIEKGQTVTLRCDPISGHDNLYWYRRVMGKEIKFLLHFVKESKQDESGMPNNRFLAERTGGTYSTLKVQPAELEDSGVYFCASSQGTGVRNTEAFFGQGTRLTVV.

The chain has TRBV7-9 and TRBJ2-5; 13 positions agree with TRBD2. This CDR3 contains 18 residues. Germline V lookup: CDR1 SEHNR, CDR2 FQNEAQ (reference sequence). V shed 1 base and J 0 bases; nucleotides not matched to a gene: 5. CDR3 amino acids: CASSLGPGTSGDQETQYF. The CDR3 nucleotides read TGTGCCAGCAGCTTAGGCCCCGGGACTAGCGGGGACCAAGAGACCCAGTACTTC. Full variable domain (rest looked up from reference TRBV7-9 and TRBJ2-5): DTGVSQNPRHKITKRGQNVTFRCDPISEHNRLYWYRQTLGQGPEFLTYFQNEAQLEKSRLLSDRFSAERPKGSFSTLEIQRTEQGDSAMYLCASSLGPGTSGDQETQYFGPGTRLLVL.

The V gene is TRBV23-1, the J gene TRBJ1-6; D is unclear. TRBV23-1 carries the ORF label, with uncertain function. The V and J ends lost 8 bases and 0 bases respectively, with 11 bases between them. This CDR3 comprises 15 residues. The CDR3 nucleotides read TGCGCCAGCGGATCAGGCCGCTCCTATAATTCACCCCTCCACTTT. It yields the protein CASGSGRSYNSPLHF.

The gene calls are TRBV7-2 and TRBJ2-5; D gene unclear. Germline-derived CDR1 and CDR2 are SGHTA and FQGNSA. Trimming stripped 2 bases from V and 1 base from J, with 2 bases between. The CDR3 loop spans 12 amino acids. In DNA form, the CDR3 reads TGTGCCAGCAGCTTAACCCAAGAGACCCAGTACTTC. This codes for CASSLTQETQYF. The full variable domain, in which reference TRBV7-2 and TRBJ2-5 provide the parts outside the CDR3, is GAGVSQSPSNKVTEKGKDVELRCDPISGHTALYWYRQSLGQGLEFLIYFQGNSAPDKSGLPSDRFSAERTGGSVSTLTIQRTQQEDSAVYLCASSLTQETQYFGPGTRLLVL.

This chain uses TRBV27 with TRBJ2-1, with 11 nucleotides matching TRBD1. The CDR3 length is 14 residues. After removal of 6 bases from V and 8 bases from J, the junction contained 6 bases not matched to a gene. CDR1 MNHEY and CDR2 SMNVEV come from the germline V gene (reference sequence). In DNA form, the CDR3 reads TGTGCCAGCAGAAGGACAGGGGGCTCCTATGAGCAGTTCTTC. Its protein product is CASRRTGGSYEQFF.

The V call is TRBV7-6, the J call TRBJ1-2, with a weak D call TRBD1 (5 bases). CDR3 length: 12 amino acids. Germline loops: CDR1 SGHVS, CDR2 FNYEAQ. This CDR3 is CVLGGEGYGYTF. DNA of the CDR3: TGTGTTCTTGGGGGGGAAGGCTATGGCTACACCTTC.

This clone was observed a few times. A read error may produce the germline difference seen at one junction end. V and J are TRBV11-2 and TRBJ1-1; D may be TRBD1 (5 bases). CDR1 and CDR2 from the germline V gene are SGHAT and FQNNGV. The CDR3 is 14 amino acids. The CDR3 nucleotides are TGTGCCAGCAGCCTAGATAGCGGGGGCACTGAAGCTTTCTTT. Amino acids: CASSLDSGGTEAFF.

The V and J genes are TRBV19 and TRBJ2-3, with 11 positions matching TRBD2. With 4 bases clipped from V and 3 bases from J, the junction kept 12 bases outside the gene matches. CDR1 LNHDA and CDR2 SQIVND come from the germline V gene (reference sequence). This CDR3 is 18 amino acids long. CDR3 nucleotide sequence: TGTGCCAGTAGTAACCCCCCCCAACTAGCGGGAGTTACAGATACGCAGTATTTT. It yields the protein CASSNPPQLAGVTDTQYF.

V gene TRBV10-1 combines with J gene TRBJ1-4; tentative D call: TRBD1 (6 bases). V lost 8 bases and J 0 bases, leaving 13 bases between the germline ends. Germline V lookup: CDR1 WNHNN, CDR2 SYGVQD (reference sequence). This CDR3 spans 15 amino acids. The CDR3 is CASQDRPSTNEKLFF. The CDR3 nucleotides read TGCGCCAGCCAGGACAGACCCTCAACTAATGAAAAACTGTTTTTT.

The chain employs TRBV4-1 and TRBJ1-4; D unresolved. The CDR3 sequence is 15 residues long. V lost 4 bases and J lost 0, with 9 bases in between. In germline, CDR1 is MGHRA, CDR2 YSYEKL. CDR3 bases: TGCGCCAGCAGCCGTAAGGCACCAACTAATGAAAAACTGTTTTTT. It specifies CASSRKAPTNEKLFF.

V and J are TRBV5-1 and TRBJ2-1, with 9 bases that match TRBD2. Germline-derived CDR1 and CDR2 are SGHRS and YFSETQ. V gave up 1 base and J gave up 9 bases; unmatched junction bases: 8. The CDR3 consists of 15 residues. CDR3 DNA: TGCGCCAGCAGCTTGTCGGCGGGAGGGCCTTCTGAGCAGTTCTTC. It is translated as CASSLSAGGPSEQFF.

The chain is built from TRBV5-1 and TRBJ2-3; 8 bases line up with TRBD2. CDR3 length: 15 residues. CDR1 SGHRS and CDR2 YFSETQ come from the germline V gene. The V gene end was trimmed by 5 bases and the J gene end by 4 bases; junction bases not matched to a gene: 9. The CDR3 region is CASRFAGGGSDTQYF. As DNA, the CDR3 is TGCGCCAGCAGATTCGCGGGAGGAGGGTCAGATACGCAGTATTTT.